The rows below give T cell receptor beta chains drawn from one sample of a study of CD8+CD57+ T cells in acquired aplastic anemia. TCRdb reanalysed the reads using MiXCR and keeps one entry per CDR3 protein. The repertoire holds about 180,000 distinct CDR3 sequences, with around half as singletons. Sequenced sample: sorted CD4+, CD8+, or CD8+CD57+ T cells (not recorded which) from PBMCs. These receptors were obtained from a human donor with aplastic anemia. CDR3s include the opening cysteine and the closing phenylalanine or tryptophan. Fields, in order: clone size, CDR3 length, V gene, J gene, D gene, CDR3 protein, CDR3 DNA. A D gene is named only where the DNA matches it firmly. The listing skips clone size in some rows; elsewhere it reads once, few, many or a size class.

>many|16|TRBV19|TRBJ2-1|TRBD2
CASSIEGRVSYNEQFF
TGTGCCAGTAGTATAGAAGGGAGGGTTTCCTACAATGAGCAGTTCTTC
>-|13|TRBV6-2/TRBV6-3|TRBJ2-1|TRBD1
CASRTGEYNEQFF
TGTGCCAGCAGAACAGGGGAGTACAATGAGCAGTTCTTC
>-|15|TRBV29-1|TRBJ2-1|-
CSALPGPAVYNEQFF
TGCAGCGCTTTGCCGGGGCCTGCGGTCTACAATGAGCAGTTCTTC
>many|16|TRBV5-6|TRBJ2-7|TRBD2
CASSGGTSGSSYEQYF
TGTGCCAGCAGCGGGGGGACTAGCGGGAGCTCCTACGAGCAGTACTTC
>-|14|TRBV5-1|TRBJ1-2|-
CASSLDTEAVGYTF
TGCGCCAGCAGCTTGGATACCGAGGCAGTGGGCTACACCTTC
>-|15|TRBV12-3/TRBV12-4|TRBJ1-2|-
CASSSSLQAPYGYTF
TGTGCCAGCAGTTCCTCGCTCCAAGCACCCTATGGCTACACCTTC
>many|12|TRBV11-3|TRBJ2-7|-
CASRHRGGEQYF
TGTGCCAGCAGACACAGGGGAGGCGAGCAGTACTTC
>-|14|TRBV2|TRBJ1-5|TRBD1
CASTGQGPNQPQHF
TGTGCCAGCACCGGACAGGGACCCAATCAGCCCCAGCATTTT
>-|13|TRBV7-3|TRBJ2-5|-
CASSPDIAEAQYF
TGTGCCAGCAGCCCGGACATCGCCGAGGCCCAGTACTTC
>many|15|TRBV4-3|TRBJ1-2|-
CASSQEAGRGYGYTF
TGCGCCAGCAGCCAAGAGGCCGGCAGGGGCTATGGCTACACCTTC
>-|12|TRBV5-8|TRBJ1-1|-
CVSSSTPQAAFF
TGTGTCAGCAGTTCTACCCCCCAAGCAGCTTTCTTT
>many|12|TRBV2|TRBJ1-1|-
CASSQDNTEAFF
TGTGCCAGCAGTCAGGATAATACTGAAGCTTTCTTT
>many|13|TRBV29-1|TRBJ1-1|-
CSAAGGGDTEAFF
TGCAGCGCCGCTGGGGGTGGGGACACTGAAGCTTTCTTT
>many|13|TRBV2|TRBJ2-7|TRBD2
CASSGGLAGEQYF
TGTGCCAGCAGTGGGGGACTAGCGGGCGAGCAGTACTTC
>-|14|TRBV2|TRBJ1-2|TRBD1
CASSELGTGYGYTF
TGTGCCAGCAGTGAACTCGGGACAGGGTACGGCTACACCTTC
>-|11|TRBV15|TRBJ1-4|-
CATSTGGGLFF
TGTGCCACCAGCACGGGGGGAGGACTGTTTTTT
>few|17|TRBV6-5|TRBJ1-2|-
CASSYLLEGGKNYGYTF
TGTGCCAGCAGTTACCTCTTGGAGGGTGGAAAGAACTATGGCTACACCTTC
>-|14|TRBV7-9|TRBJ2-7|TRBD2
CASSPNSGSYEQYF
TGTGCCAGCAGCCCAAATAGCGGGAGCTACGAGCAGTACTTC
>many|15|TRBV3-1|TRBJ1-2|TRBD1
CASSTRTGANYGYTF
TGTGCCAGCAGCACACGGACAGGCGCCAACTATGGCTACACCTTC
>-|14|TRBV19|TRBJ1-2|-
CASRTSTGVKGYTF
TGTGCCAGTAGGACTAGTACAGGAGTGAAAGGCTACACCTTC
>-|16|TRBV10-3|TRBJ2-3|TRBD2
CASGEGGLAWADTQYF
TGTGCCAGCGGAGAAGGTGGACTAGCATGGGCAGATACGCAGTATTTT
>many|12|TRBV3-1|TRBJ1-6|-
CASSRGSSPLHF
TGTGCCAGCAGCCGGGGCAGTTCACCCCTCCACTTT
>many|15|TRBV20-1|TRBJ2-3|-
CSATPGSSNTDTQYF
TGCAGTGCTACGCCCGGCTCCAGCAACACAGATACGCAGTATTTT
>many|13|TRBV19|TRBJ2-3|-
CASSRERSDTQYF
TGTGCCAGTAGTCGGGAGAGGTCAGATACGCAGTATTTT
>-|16|TRBV24-1|TRBJ2-4|-
CASSGPREVSKNIQYF
TGTGCCTCTTCAGGGCCCCGTGAGGTTTCCAAAAACATTCAGTACTTC
>few|12|TRBV20-1|TRBJ2-1|-
CSARRLVDEQFF
TGCAGTGCTAGGAGACTAGTCGATGAGCAGTTCTTC
>many|14|TRBV6-1|TRBJ1-1|-
CASNEGPSTTEAFF
TGTGCCAGCAATGAGGGGCCGTCAACAACTGAAGCTTTCTTT
>many|11|TRBV6-1|TRBJ2-7|-
CASSRAYEQYF
TGTGCCAGCAGTCGTGCCTACGAGCAGTACTTC
>-|14|TRBV19|TRBJ1-5|-
CATYGGYRNQPQHF
TGTGCCACGTACGGGGGGTATCGCAATCAGCCCCAGCATTTT
>many|14|TRBV14|TRBJ1-2|-
CASSQDGRNYGYTF
TGTGCCAGCAGCCAGGACGGGAGGAACTATGGCTACACCTTC
>once|15|TRBV2|TRBJ1-6|TRBD1
CASSEFQGARSPLHF
TGTGCCAGCAGTGAATTTCAGGGGGCCAGATCACCCCTCCACTTT
>few|15|TRBV12-5|TRBJ1-1|TRBD1
CASGFSRDRNTEAFF
TGTGCTAGTGGTTTCTCAAGGGACAGGAACACTGAAGCTTTCTTT
>many|14|TRBV6-6|TRBJ2-7|-
CASSYTGPTYEQYF
TGTGCCAGCAGTTATACCGGACCGACCTACGAGCAGTACTTC
>many|13|TRBV20-1|TRBJ1-1|-
CSAGGGIETEAFF
TGCAGTGCCGGGGGGGGGATCGAAACTGAAGCTTTCTTT
>-|16|TRBV5-1|TRBJ2-3|TRBD2
CASSTGLARSTDTQYF
TGCGCCAGCAGCACGGGACTAGCGAGGAGCACAGATACGCAGTATTTT
>-|15|TRBV15|TRBJ1-3|-
CATSSRLCSGNTIYF
TGTGCCACCAGCTCGAGGCTGTGCTCTGGAAACACCATATATTTT
>-|15|TRBV5-6|TRBJ2-2|-
CASSLGRGFTGELFF
TGTGCCAGCAGCTTGGGGAGGGGATTCACCGGGGAGCTGTTTTTT
>many|14|TRBV24-1|TRBJ1-5|-
CATSAAGGNQPQHF
TGTGCCACCAGTGCGGCAGGGGGCAATCAGCCCCAGCATTTT
>-|14|TRBV20-1|TRBJ2-3|-
CSADGWVGTDTQYF
TGCAGTGCGGACGGGTGGGTTGGCACAGATACGCAGTATTTT
>-|11|TRBV29-1|TRBJ2-7|-
CSVLEIYEQYF
TGCAGCGTGCTGGAGATTTACGAGCAGTACTTC
>many|14|TRBV5-6|TRBJ2-3|TRBD2
CASSTSGKADTQYF
TGTGCCAGCAGCACTAGCGGGAAGGCAGATACGCAGTATTTT
>few|13|TRBV2|TRBJ2-7|TRBD1
CASSEGDSYEQYF
TGTGCCAGCAGTGAGGGGGACAGCTACGAGCAGTACTTC
>few|13|TRBV19|TRBJ2-7|-
CATEGGPLREQYF
TGTGCCACCGAAGGGGGGCCCTTACGAGAGCAGTACTTC
>-|13|TRBV10-3|TRBJ1-2|-
CAIRKGGGYGYTF
TGTGCCATCAGGAAGGGGGGGGGCTATGGCTACACCTTC
>many|14|TRBV6-1|TRBJ1-2|-
CASRSLGADYGYTF
TGTGCCAGCAGGTCACTGGGGGCAGATTATGGCTACACCTTC
>once|14|TRBV2|TRBJ2-7|TRBD1
CASSPDRAEREQYF
TGTGCCAGCAGTCCTGACAGGGCCGAGAGGGAGCAGTACTTC
>few|14|TRBV2|TRBJ2-7|-
CASSLGDRSYEQYF
TGTGCCAGCAGCTTAGGAGACAGGTCCTACGAGCAGTACTTC
>-|17|TRBV19|TRBJ2-1|TRBD2
CASSMAGLAGSPNEQFF
TGTGCCAGTAGTATGGCGGGACTAGCGGGATCACCAAATGAGCAGTTCTTC
>-|13|TRBV5-8|TRBJ2-5|-
CASRERAQETQYF
TGTGCCAGCAGGGAGAGAGCCCAAGAGACCCAGTACTTC
>many|14|TRBV12-3/TRBV12-4|TRBJ1-6|-
CASSFSTDYSPLHF
TGTGCCAGCAGTTTTTCAACGGATTATTCACCCCTCCACTTT
>-|14|TRBV20-1|TRBJ1-3|-
CSASAGTEGNTIYF
TGCAGCGCCTCGGCCGGGACCGAGGGAAACACCATATATTTT
>many|15|TRBV7-8|TRBJ1-6|-
CASSQPPGLPSPLHF
TGTGCCAGCAGCCAGCCACCGGGCCTCCCTTCACCCCTCCACTTT
>-|15|TRBV25-1|TRBJ1-1|-
CASSESATGWTEAFF
TGTGCCAGCAGTGAATCAGCAACAGGGTGGACTGAAGCTTTCTTT
>-|12|TRBV10-3|TRBJ1-6|-
CAISDTPISLHF
TGTGCCATCAGTGACACCCCCATCTCCCTCCACTTT
>-|14|TRBV19|TRBJ2-3|-
CASSEDGRTDTQYF
TGTGCCAGTAGTGAGGACGGTCGCACAGATACGCAGTATTTT
>few|15|TRBV6-2/TRBV6-3|TRBJ1-3|TRBD1
CASSHDRASGNTIYF
TGTGCCAGCAGCCACGACAGGGCCTCTGGAAACACCATATATTTT
>many|14|TRBV12-3/TRBV12-4|TRBJ2-7|-
CASSFQGTSYEQYF
TGTGCCAGCAGTTTTCAGGGGACTTCCTACGAGCAGTACTTC
>-|17|TRBV20-1|TRBJ1-1|-
CSAPTFGGAIYGTEAFF
TGCAGTGCTCCGACCTTTGGGGGGGCAATCTATGGCACTGAAGCTTTCTTT
>-|14|TRBV2|TRBJ2-5|TRBD2
CANAPGLVAETQYF
TGTGCCAACGCACCGGGACTAGTAGCAGAGACCCAGTACTTC